This entry concerns a single T cell receptor beta chain. The source of the sample is a study of control samples from healthy donors and cancer patients. Clones were sequenced by immunoSEQ multiplex PCR, and TCRdb holds only the in-frame ones, with some missing. The table includes more than 150,000 clones, 90% to 95% detected once. The CDR3 sequence is 13 residues long. Per the germline V gene, CDR1 is MNHEY and CDR2 is SVGAGI. V was cut by 10 bases and J by 2 bases, with 14 bases left in between. This sequence originates from a man aged 18 to 35 in good health. The sample consisted of blood. V and J are TRBV6-5 and TRBJ1-2; D uncertain. The CDR3 nucleotides read TGTGCCACCCATCGTGGGCAGAACTATGGCTACACCTTC. Translating it yields CATHRGQNYGYTF.